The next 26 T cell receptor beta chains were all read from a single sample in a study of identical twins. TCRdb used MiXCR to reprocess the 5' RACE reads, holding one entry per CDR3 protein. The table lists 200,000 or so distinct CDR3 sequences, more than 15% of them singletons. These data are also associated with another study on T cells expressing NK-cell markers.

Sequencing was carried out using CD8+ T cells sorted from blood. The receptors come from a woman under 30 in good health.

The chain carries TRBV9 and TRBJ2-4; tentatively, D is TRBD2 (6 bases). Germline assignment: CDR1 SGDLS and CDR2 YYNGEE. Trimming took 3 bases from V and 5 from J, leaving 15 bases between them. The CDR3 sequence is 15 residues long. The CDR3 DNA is TGTGCCAGCAGCGGACGATACTCGGGAGAAAACATTCAGTACTTC. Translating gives CASSGRYSGENIQYF.

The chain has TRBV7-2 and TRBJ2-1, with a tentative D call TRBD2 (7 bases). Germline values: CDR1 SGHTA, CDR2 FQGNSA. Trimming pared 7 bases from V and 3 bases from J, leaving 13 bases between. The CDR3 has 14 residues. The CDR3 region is CASTTGGDYNEQFF. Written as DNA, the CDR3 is TGTGCCAGCACCACGGGGGGCGACTACAATGAGCAGTTCTTC.

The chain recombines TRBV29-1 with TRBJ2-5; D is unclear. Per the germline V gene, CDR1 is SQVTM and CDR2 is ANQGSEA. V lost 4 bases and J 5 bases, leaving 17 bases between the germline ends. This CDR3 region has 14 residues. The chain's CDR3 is CSVGTLINWETQYF. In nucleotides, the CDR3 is TGCAGCGTTGGCACTCTTATTAACTGGGAGACCCAGTACTTC.

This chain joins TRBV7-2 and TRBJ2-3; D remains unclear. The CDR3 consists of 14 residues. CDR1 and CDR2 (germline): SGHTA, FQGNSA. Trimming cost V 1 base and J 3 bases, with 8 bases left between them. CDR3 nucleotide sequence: TGTGCCAGCAGCTTAGTTTTGGGGACAGATACGCAGTATTTT. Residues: CASSLVLGTDTQYF.

CDR3 coding DNA: TGCAGCGGAGGGGACAGGCGCAACACCGGGGAGCTGTTTTTT. Its translation: CSGGDRRNTGELFF. This sequence joins TRBV29-1 and TRBJ2-2; 8 bases are a match to TRBD1. Germline CDR1 reads SQVTM; CDR2 reads ANQGSEA. V trimming: 7 bases; J trimming: 2 bases; junction bases outside the gene matches: 6. The CDR3 contains 14 residues.

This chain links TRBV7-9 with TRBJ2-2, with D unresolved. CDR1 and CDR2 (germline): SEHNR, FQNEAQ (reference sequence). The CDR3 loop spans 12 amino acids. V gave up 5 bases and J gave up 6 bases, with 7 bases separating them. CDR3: CASSPTAGELFF. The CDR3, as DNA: TGTGCCAGCAGCCCGACGGCCGGGGAGCTGTTTTTT.

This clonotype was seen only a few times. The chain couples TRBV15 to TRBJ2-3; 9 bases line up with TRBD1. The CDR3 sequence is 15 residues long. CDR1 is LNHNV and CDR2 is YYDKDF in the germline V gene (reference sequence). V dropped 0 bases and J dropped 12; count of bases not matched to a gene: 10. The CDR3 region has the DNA TGTGCCACCAGCAGAGATAGGGGTCGGACAGGGGTACAGTATTTT. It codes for CATSRDRGRTGVQYF.

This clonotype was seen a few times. In nucleotides, the CDR3 is TGCGCCAGCAGCTTGAACCAGGGAATTGAAGCTAACTATGGCTACACCTTC. This encodes CASSLNQGIEANYGYTF. V is TRBV5-1 and J is TRBJ1-2; tentative D call: TRBD1 (5 bases). Germline V gene lookup returns CDR1 SGHRS and CDR2 YFSETQ. The V end was cut by 1 base, the J end by 0 bases, with 16 bases between. This CDR3 comprises 17 residues. Combining the CDR3 with reference TRBV5-1 and TRBJ1-2 gives the whole variable domain KAGVTQTPRYLIKTRGQQVTLSCSPISGHRSVSWYQQTPGQGLQFLFEYFSETQRNKGNFPGRFSGRQFSNSRSEMNVSTLELGDSALYLCASSLNQGIEANYGYTFGSGTRLTVV.

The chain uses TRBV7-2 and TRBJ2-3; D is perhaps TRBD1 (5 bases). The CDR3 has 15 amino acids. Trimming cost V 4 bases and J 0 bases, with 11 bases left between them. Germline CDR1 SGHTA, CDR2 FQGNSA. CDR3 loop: CASSSPTGSTDTQYF. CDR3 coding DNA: TGTGCCAGCAGCTCACCCACAGGAAGCACAGATACGCAGTATTTT. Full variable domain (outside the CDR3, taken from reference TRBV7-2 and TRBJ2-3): GAGVSQSPSNKVTEKGKDVELRCDPISGHTALYWYRQSLGQGLEFLIYFQGNSAPDKSGLPSDRFSAERTGGSVSTLTIQRTQQEDSAVYLCASSSPTGSTDTQYFGPGTRLTVL.

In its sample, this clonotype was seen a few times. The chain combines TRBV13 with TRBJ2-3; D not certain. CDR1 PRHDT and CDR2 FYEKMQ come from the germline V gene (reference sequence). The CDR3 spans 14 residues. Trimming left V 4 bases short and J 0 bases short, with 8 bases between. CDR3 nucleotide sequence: TGTGCCAGCAGCTCGGCCGGTAGCACAGATACGCAGTATTTT. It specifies CASSSAGSTDTQYF.

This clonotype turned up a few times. DNA of the CDR3: TGTGCCAGCAAACCTCGGCAGGGGACCTACGAGCAGTACTTC. Amino acid sequence: CASKPRQGTYEQYF. This chain links TRBV7-9 with TRBJ2-7, with a weak D call TRBD1 (6 bases). Germline CDR1 is SEHNR and CDR2 is FQNEAQ (reference sequence). V lost 7 bases to trimming and J lost 2 bases, with 15 bases between them. This CDR3 has 14 residues.

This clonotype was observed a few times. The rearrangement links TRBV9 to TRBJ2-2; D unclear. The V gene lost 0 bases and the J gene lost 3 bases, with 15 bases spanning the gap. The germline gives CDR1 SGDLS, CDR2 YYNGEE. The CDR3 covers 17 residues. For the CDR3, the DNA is TGTGCCAGCAGCGTAGGTCCTGTGGCAGACCACACCGGGGAGCTGTTTTTT. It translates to CASSVGPVADHTGELFF.

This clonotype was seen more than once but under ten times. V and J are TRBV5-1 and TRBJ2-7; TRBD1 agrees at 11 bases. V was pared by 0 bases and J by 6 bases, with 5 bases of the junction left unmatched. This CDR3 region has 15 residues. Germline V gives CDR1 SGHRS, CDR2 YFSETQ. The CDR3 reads CASSLGSDRGPEQYF. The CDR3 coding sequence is TGCGCCAGCAGCTTGGGTTCGGACAGGGGGCCCGAGCAGTACTTC.

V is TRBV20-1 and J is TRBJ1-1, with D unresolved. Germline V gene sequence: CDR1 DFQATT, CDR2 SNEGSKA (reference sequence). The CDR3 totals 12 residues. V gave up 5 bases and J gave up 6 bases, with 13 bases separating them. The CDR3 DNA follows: TGCAGTGCTGCCCTGAGCGTCGCTGAAGCTTTCTTT. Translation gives CSAALSVAEAFF.

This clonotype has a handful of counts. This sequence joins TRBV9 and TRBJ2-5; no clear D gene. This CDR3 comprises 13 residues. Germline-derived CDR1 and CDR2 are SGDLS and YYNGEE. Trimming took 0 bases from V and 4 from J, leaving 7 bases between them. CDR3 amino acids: CASSVATGETQYF. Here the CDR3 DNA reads TGTGCCAGCAGCGTAGCTACGGGAGAGACCCAGTACTTC.

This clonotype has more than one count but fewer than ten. CDR3 nucleotide sequence: TGTGCCAGCAGCCCCCATCTAGCGGGAGTCTACGAGCAGTACTTC. This codes for CASSPHLAGVYEQYF. This chain connects TRBV7-9 to TRBJ2-7; 10 nucleotides line up with TRBD2. Trimming removed 5 bases from V and 3 bases from J; junction bases left unmatched: 7. Germline CDR1 is SEHNR and CDR2 is FQNEAQ (reference sequence). The CDR3 extends over 15 amino acids.

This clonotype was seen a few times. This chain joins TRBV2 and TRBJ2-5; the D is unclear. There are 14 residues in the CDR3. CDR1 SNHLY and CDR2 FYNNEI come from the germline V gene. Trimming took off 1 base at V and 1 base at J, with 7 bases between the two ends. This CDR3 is CASSEGQTQETQYF. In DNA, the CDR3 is TGTGCCAGCAGTGAAGGGCAGACCCAAGAGACCCAGTACTTC.

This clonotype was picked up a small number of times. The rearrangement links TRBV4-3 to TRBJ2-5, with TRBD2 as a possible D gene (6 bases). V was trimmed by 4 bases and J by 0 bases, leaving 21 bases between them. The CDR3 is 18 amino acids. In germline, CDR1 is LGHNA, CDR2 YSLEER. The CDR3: CASSPLRGPGQNQETQYF. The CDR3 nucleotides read TGCGCCAGCAGCCCCCTGCGGGGTCCCGGGCAGAACCAAGAGACCCAGTACTTC.

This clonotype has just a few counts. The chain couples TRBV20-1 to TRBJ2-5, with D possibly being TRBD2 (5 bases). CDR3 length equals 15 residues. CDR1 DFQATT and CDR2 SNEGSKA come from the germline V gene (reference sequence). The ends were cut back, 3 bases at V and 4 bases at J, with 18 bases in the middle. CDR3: CSASFTGSGGETQYF. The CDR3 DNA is TGCAGTGCTAGTTTCACGGGGTCGGGCGGAGAGACCCAGTACTTC.

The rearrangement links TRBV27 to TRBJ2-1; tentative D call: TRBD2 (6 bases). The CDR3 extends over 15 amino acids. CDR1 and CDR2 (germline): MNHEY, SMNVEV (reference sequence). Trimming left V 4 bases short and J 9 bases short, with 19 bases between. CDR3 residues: CASSSGLGTASEQFF. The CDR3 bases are TGTGCCAGCAGTTCGGGACTGGGGACCGCGTCTGAGCAGTTCTTC.

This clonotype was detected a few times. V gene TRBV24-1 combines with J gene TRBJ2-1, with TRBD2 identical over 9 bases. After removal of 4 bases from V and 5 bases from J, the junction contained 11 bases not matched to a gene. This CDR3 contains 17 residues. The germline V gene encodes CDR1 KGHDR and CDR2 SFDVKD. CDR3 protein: CATSDAHSGSMNNEQFF. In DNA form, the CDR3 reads TGTGCCACCAGTGACGCTCATAGCGGGAGTATGAACAATGAGCAGTTCTTC.

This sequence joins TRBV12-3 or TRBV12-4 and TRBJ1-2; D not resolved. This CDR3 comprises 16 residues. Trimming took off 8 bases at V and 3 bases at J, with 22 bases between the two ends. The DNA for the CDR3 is TGTGCCAGCCTCGGACCGGTATCCGGGAAGGACTATGGCTACACCTTC. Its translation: CASLGPVSGKDYGYTF.

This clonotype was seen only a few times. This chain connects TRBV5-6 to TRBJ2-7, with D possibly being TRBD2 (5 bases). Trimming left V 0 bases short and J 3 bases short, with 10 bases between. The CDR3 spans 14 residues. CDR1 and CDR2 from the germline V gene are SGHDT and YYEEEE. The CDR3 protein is CASSLEGADYEQYF. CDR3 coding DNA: TGTGCCAGCAGCTTGGAGGGAGCAGACTACGAGCAGTACTTC.

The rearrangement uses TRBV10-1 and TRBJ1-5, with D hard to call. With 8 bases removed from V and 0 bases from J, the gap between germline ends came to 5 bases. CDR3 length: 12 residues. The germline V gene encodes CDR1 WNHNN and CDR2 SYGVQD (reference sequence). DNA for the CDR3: TGCGCCAGCTCCAATAGCAATCAGCCCCAGCATTTT. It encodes CASSNSNQPQHF.

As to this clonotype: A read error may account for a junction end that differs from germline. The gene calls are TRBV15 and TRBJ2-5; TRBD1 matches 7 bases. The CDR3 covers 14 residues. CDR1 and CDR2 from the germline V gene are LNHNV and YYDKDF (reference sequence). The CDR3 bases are TGTGCCACCAGGAGAGCAGGGGGACAAGAGACCCAGTACTTC. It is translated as CATRRAGGQETQYF.

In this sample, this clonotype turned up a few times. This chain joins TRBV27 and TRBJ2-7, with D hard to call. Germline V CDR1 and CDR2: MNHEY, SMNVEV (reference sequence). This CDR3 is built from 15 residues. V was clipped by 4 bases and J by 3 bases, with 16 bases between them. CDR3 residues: CASSSSRSGRYEQYF. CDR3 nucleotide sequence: TGTGCCAGCAGTTCCTCTCGTTCAGGCCGCTACGAGCAGTACTTC.